The clone carrying this TCR beta chain was picked up many times. Its antigen is currently unknown. This sample is part of a study of beta chain features in type 1 diabetes. Study-wide results and limits: It was among patients, rather than healthy donors, that naive, central memory and Treg TCRB repertoires appeared more similar. Shortening that was moderate but significant affected the TCRB CDR3s of Type 1 diabetes patients in all four CD4+ subsets.

The entirety of the isolated RNA underwent reverse transcription, so expressed TCRB transcripts were sequenced. Read counts averaged roughly 3.5 million for samples of naive, central memory and regulatory T cells. Sequenced by immunoSEQ multiplex PCR; TCRdb stores in-frame clones only, minus some. Among 400,000 or so clones, over 8.5% were seen once, and the ten largest hold less than 0.65%. Germline-derived CDR1 and CDR2 are SGHTA and FQGNSA. The CDR3 length is 17 residues. V gave up 2 bases and J gave up 0 bases; unmatched junction bases: 4. Sequences were obtained from central memory CD4+ T cells from blood. The TCR comes from a man between 25 and 39 years old with type 1 diabetes. J is TRBJ1-5 and V is TRBV7-2; 10 nucleotides agree with TRBD1. For the CDR3, the DNA is TGTGCCAGCAGCTTATTGACAGGGGGCCGTAGCAATCAGCCCCAGCATTTT. Its translation is CASSLLTGGRSNQPQHF. Using reference TRBV7-2 and TRBJ1-5 for the parts outside the CDR3, the full variable domain is GAGVSQSPSNKVTEKGKDVELRCDPISGHTALYWYRQSLGQGLEFLIYFQGNSAPDKSGLPSDRFSAERTGGSVSTLTIQRTQQEDSAVYLCASSLLTGGRSNQPQHFGDGTRLSIL.